Listed below are T cell receptor beta chains from one sample, sequenced in a study of blood T cell repertoires in COVID-19. Profiling relied on immunoSEQ multiplex PCR, and the TCRdb table lists in-frame clones only, not all of them. There are around 380,000 clones in the sample; approximately 89% occur only once, and 1.3% lies in the top ten. What was sequenced was PBMCs or T cells enriched from blood (not recorded which). These receptors were obtained from a man aged 30 to 45 who had recovered from COVID-19. Both conserved end residues are part of each CDR3. A D gene is named only where the DNA matches it firmly. A clone size is listed for some rows: how often the clone was seen (once, few, many), or a class if it is expanded.

j_gene | v_gene | len | abundance | d_gene | CDR3aa | CDR3nt
TRBJ2-3 | TRBV29-1 | 18 | . | TRBD2 | CSVEGLVPGTSRADTQYF | TGCAGCGTTGAAGGCCTCGTCCCCGGGACTAGCAGAGCAGATACGCAGTATTTT
TRBJ1-5 | TRBV19 | 11 | . | . | CASSGGQPQHF | TGTGCCAGTAGCGGGGGTCAGCCCCAGCATTTT
TRBJ2-3 | TRBV7-2 | 15 | . | TRBD1 | CASSLVNRGIDTQYF | TGTGCCAGCAGCTTAGTTAACAGGGGGATAGATACGCAGTATTTT
TRBJ1-2 | TRBV30 | 14 | . | . | CAWTSGGPGYGYTF | TGTGCCTGGACTTCAGGAGGGCCAGGGTATGGCTACACCTTC
TRBJ2-2 | TRBV10-3 | 13 | . | . | CAISSPNTGELFF | TGTGCCATCAGTTCCCCTAACACCGGGGAGCTGTTTTTT
TRBJ1-2 | TRBV19 | 16 | . | TRBD1 | CASSPTPSGTELLYTF | TGTGCCAGTAGCCCCACCCCCTCGGGGACAGAGCTTTTATACACCTTC
TRBJ1-3 | TRBV30 | 15 | . | TRBD1 | CAWATGTVAGNTIYF | TGTGCCTGGGCGACCGGGACAGTGGCTGGAAACACCATATATTTT
TRBJ2-5 | TRBV10-3 | 12 | once | TRBD2 | CAISGGEETQYF | TGTGCCATCAGCGGGGGGGAGGAGACCCAGTACTTC
TRBJ2-4 | TRBV13 | 13 | . | TRBD1 | CASSPRDRGIQYF | TGTGCCAGCAGCCCCCGGGACAGGGGAATTCAGTACTTC
TRBJ1-1 | TRBV7-8 | 16 | . | . | CASSFSWGQRNTEAFF | TGTGCCAGCAGCTTTAGCTGGGGGCAACGGAACACTGAAGCTTTCTTT
TRBJ2-3 | TRBV7-2 | 15 | . | . | CASSFRVSGTDTQYF | TGTGCCAGCAGCTTCAGGGTCTCAGGCACAGATACGCAGTATTTT
TRBJ1-4 | TRBV27 | 15 | . | . | CASSSRGSTNEKLFF | TGTGCCAGCAGTTCCAGGGGCTCAACTAATGAAAAACTGTTTTTT
TRBJ2-2 | TRBV13 | 13 | . | . | CASSLSNTGELFF | TGTGCCAGCAGCCTCAGTAACACCGGGGAGCTGTTTTTT
TRBJ1-1 | TRBV30 | 15 | once | TRBD1 | CAYLPGTGGRTEAFF | TGTGCCTACTTACCCGGGACAGGGGGTCGAACTGAAGCTTTCTTT
TRBJ1-2 | TRBV4-1 | 16 | . | TRBD1 | CASSQEYPGQGTGYTF | TGCGCCAGCAGCCAAGAATACCCGGGACAGGGGACTGGCTACACCTTC
TRBJ2-3 | TRBV28 | 16 | . | TRBD2 | CASSGPTSGGTDTQYF | TGTGCCAGCAGTGGCCCAACTAGCGGGGGCACAGATACGCAGTATTTT
TRBJ1-6 | TRBV5-1 | 15 | . | TRBD1 | CASSPRTGGNSPLHF | TGCGCCAGCAGCCCCAGGACAGGGGGGAATTCACCCCTCCACTTT
TRBJ2-7 | TRBV12-3/TRBV12-4 | 12 | . | . | CASNGDSYEQYF | TGTGCCAGCAACGGGGATTCCTACGAGCAGTACTTC
TRBJ1-2 | TRBV10-1 | 13 | . | . | CASSDGLSYGYTF | TGCGCCAGCAGTGACGGACTGAGCTATGGCTACACCTTC
TRBJ2-1 | TRBV4-1 | 17 | . | . | CASSQVVSRASYNEQFF | TGCGCCAGCAGCCAAGTAGTATCTCGAGCCTCCTACAATGAGCAGTTCTTC
TRBJ1-1 | TRBV7-9 | 14 | . | TRBD1 | CASSARQGNTEAFF | TGTGCCAGCAGCGCGCGACAGGGTAACACTGAAGCTTTCTTT
TRBJ1-5 | TRBV7-2 | 13 | few | TRBD1 | CASQQGASQPQHF | TGTGCCAGCCAGCAGGGGGCTAGTCAGCCCCAGCATTTT
TRBJ1-5 | TRBV7-9 | 15 | . | . | CASSSTGYSNQPQHF | TGTGCCAGCAGCTCGACGGGATATAGCAATCAGCCCCAGCATTTT